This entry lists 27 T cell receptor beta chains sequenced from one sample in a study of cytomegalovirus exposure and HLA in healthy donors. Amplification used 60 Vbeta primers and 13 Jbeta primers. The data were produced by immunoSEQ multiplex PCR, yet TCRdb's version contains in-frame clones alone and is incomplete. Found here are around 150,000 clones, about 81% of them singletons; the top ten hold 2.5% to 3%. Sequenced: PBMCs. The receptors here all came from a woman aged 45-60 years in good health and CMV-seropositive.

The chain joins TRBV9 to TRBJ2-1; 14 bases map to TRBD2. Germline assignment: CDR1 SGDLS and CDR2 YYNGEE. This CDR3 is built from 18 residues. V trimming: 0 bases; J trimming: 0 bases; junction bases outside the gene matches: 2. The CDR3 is CASSVAGTSGGSYNEQFF. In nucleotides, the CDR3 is TGTGCCAGCAGCGTAGCGGGGACTAGCGGGGGCTCCTACAATGAGCAGTTCTTC.

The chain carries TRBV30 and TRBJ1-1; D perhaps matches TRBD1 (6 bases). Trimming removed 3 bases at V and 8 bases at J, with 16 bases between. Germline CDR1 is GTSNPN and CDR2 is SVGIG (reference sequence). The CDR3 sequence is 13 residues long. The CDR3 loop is CAWRQGPAGEAFF. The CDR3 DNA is TGTGCCTGGAGACAGGGCCCAGCAGGCGAAGCTTTCTTT.

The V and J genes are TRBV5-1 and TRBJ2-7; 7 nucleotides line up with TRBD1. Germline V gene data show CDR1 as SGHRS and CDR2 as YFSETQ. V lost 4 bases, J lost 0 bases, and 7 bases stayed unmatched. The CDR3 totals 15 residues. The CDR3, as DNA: TGCGCCAGCAGCATACTGACAGGGTTCTCCTACGAGCAGTACTTC. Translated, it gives CASSILTGFSYEQYF.

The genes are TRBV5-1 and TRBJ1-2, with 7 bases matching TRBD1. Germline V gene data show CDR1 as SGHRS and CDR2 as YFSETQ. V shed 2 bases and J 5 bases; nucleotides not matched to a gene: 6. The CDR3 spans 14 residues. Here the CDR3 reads CASSFRGRGYGYTF. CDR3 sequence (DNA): TGCGCCAGCAGCTTTAGGGGGCGGGGATATGGCTACACCTTC.

The CDR3 DNA is TGTGCCAGCAGTGACAGGAGCGGGTTTGCAACTAATGAAAAACTGTTTTTT. It encodes CASSDRSGFATNEKLFF. The V call is TRBV6-1, the J call TRBJ1-4; no reliable D call. The CDR3 is 17 residues long. The germline gives CDR1 MNHNS, CDR2 SASEGT. Trimming removed 3 bases from V and 0 bases from J, with 14 bases in between.

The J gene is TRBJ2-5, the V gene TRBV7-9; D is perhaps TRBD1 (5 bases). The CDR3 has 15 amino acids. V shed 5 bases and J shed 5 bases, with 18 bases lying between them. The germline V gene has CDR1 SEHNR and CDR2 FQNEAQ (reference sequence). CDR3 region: CASSPPQGSRETQYF. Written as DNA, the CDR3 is TGTGCCAGCAGCCCCCCTCAGGGATCTAGGGAGACCCAGTACTTC.

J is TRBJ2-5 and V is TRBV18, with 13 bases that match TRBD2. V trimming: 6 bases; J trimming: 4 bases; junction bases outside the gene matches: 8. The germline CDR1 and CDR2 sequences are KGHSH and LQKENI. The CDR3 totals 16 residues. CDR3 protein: CASSPRLAGGTETQYF. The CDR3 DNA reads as TGTGCCAGCTCGCCTCGACTAGCGGGGGGCACAGAGACCCAGTACTTC.

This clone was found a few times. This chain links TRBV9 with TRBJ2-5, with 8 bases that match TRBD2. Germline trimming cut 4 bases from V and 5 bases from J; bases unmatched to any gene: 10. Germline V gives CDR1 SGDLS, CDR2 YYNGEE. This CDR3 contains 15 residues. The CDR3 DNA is TGTGCCAGCAGCCCCTTCGGGGGGGACTCGGAGACCCAGTACTTC. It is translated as CASSPFGGDSETQYF.

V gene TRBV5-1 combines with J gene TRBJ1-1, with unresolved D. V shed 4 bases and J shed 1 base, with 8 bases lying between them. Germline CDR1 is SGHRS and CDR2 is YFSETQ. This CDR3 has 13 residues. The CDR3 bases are TGCGCCAGCAGCGCTTACAGGAACACTGAAGCTTTCTTT. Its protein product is CASSAYRNTEAFF.

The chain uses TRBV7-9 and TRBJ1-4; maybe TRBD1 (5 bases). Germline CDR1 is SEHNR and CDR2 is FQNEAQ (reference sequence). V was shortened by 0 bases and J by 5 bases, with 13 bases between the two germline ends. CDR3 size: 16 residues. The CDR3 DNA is TGTGCCAGCAGCTTAGCGGCGACAGCTTCGAATGAAAAACTGTTTTTT. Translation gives CASSLAATASNEKLFF.

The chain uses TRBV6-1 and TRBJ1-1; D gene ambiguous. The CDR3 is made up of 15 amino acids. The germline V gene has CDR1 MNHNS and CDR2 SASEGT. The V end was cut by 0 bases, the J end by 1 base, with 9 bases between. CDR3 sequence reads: CASSEAGVGNTEAFF. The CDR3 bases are TGTGCCAGCAGTGAAGCCGGAGTGGGGAACACTGAAGCTTTCTTT.

CDR3 sequence: CASSLQGQRETQYF. The DNA for the CDR3 is TGCGCCAGCAGCTTGCAGGGACAGAGAGAGACCCAGTACTTC. The chain has TRBV5-1 and TRBJ2-5; 7 nucleotides agree with TRBD1. Trimming cost V 1 base and J 4 bases; bases outside gene matches: 4. Germline assignment: CDR1 SGHRS and CDR2 YFSETQ. The CDR3 sequence is 14 residues long.

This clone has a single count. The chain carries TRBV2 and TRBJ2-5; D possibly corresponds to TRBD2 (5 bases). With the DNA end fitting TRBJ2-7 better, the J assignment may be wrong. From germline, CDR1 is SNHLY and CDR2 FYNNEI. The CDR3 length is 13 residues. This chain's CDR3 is CASKNGVSYEQYF. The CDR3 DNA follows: TGTGCCAGCAAAAACGGGGTTTCTTACGAGCAGTACTTC.

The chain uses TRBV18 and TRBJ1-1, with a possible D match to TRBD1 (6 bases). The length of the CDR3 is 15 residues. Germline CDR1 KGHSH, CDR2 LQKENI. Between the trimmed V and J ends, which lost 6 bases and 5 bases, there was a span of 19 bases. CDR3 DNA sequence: TGTGCCAGCTCCCCAGGGCGTTCAGGGGAGACTGAAGCTTTCTTT. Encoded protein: CASSPGRSGETEAFF.

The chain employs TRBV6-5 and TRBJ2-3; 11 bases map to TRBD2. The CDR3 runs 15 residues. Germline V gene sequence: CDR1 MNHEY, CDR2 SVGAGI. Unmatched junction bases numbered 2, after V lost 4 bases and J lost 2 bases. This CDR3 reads CASSLTSGVTDTQYF. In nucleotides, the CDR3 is TGTGCCAGCAGTTTGACTAGCGGGGTCACAGATACGCAGTATTTT.

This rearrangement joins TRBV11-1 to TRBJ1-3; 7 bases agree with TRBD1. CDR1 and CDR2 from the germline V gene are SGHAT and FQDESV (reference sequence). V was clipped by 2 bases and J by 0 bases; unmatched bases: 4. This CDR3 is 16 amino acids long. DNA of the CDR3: TGTGCCAGCAGCTTATGGGACAGTGCCTCTGGAAACACCATATATTTT. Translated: CASSLWDSASGNTIYF.

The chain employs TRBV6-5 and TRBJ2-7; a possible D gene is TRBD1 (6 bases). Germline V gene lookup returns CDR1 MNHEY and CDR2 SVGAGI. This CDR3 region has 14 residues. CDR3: CATRHWVGGSEQYF. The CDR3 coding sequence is TGTGCAACAAGACACTGGGTAGGGGGTTCCGAGCAGTACTTC.

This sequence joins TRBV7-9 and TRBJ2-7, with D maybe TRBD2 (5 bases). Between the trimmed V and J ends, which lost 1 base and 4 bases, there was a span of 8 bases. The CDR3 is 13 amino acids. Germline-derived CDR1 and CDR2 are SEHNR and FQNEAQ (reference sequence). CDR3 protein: CASSLVGEYEQYF. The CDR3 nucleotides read TGTGCCAGCAGCTTAGTTGGGGAGTACGAGCAGTACTTC.

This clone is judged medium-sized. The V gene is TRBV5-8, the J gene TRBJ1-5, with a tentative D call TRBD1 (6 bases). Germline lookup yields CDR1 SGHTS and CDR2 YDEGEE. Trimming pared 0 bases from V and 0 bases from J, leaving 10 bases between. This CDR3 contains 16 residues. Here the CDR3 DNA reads TGTGCCAGCAGCTTGGGGACAGTATATAGCAATCAGCCCCAGCATTTT. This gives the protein CASSLGTVYSNQPQHF.

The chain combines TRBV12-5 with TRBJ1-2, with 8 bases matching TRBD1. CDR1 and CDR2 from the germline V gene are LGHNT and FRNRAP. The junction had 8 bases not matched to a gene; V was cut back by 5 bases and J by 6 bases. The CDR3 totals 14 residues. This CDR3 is CASGPGQGWNGYTF. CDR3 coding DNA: TGTGCTAGTGGTCCCGGACAGGGCTGGAATGGCTACACCTTC.

DNA for the CDR3: TGCGCCAGCAGCTTAACGGGGGACTTATCTGGAAACACCATATATTTT. Protein: CASSLTGDLSGNTIYF. The chain joins TRBV5-1 to TRBJ1-3; D perhaps matches TRBD1 (5 bases). The CDR3 has 16 amino acids. The germline CDR1 and CDR2 sequences are SGHRS and YFSETQ. V was pared by 2 bases and J by 1 base, with 13 bases between.

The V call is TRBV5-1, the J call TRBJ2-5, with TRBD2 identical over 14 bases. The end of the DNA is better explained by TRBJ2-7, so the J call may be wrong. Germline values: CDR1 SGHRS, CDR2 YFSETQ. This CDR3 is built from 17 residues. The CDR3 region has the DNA TGCGCCAGCAGCTCGGGACTAGCGGGGGAGGCCCCCTACGAGCAGTACTTC. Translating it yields CASSSGLAGEAPYEQYF.

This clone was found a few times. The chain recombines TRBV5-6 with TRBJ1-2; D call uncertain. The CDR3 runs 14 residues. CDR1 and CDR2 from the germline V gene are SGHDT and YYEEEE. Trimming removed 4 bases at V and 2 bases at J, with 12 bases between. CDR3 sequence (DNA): TGTGCCAGCAGCGTCCCGGTCCTCAACTATGGCTACACCTTC. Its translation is CASSVPVLNYGYTF.

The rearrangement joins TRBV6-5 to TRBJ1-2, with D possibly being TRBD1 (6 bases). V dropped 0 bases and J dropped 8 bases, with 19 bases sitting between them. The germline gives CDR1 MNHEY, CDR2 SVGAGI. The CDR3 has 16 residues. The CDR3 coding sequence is TGTGCCAGCAGTTACTCCGCACAGGGAATTCAGGGCGGCTACACCTTC. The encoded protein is CASSYSAQGIQGGYTF.

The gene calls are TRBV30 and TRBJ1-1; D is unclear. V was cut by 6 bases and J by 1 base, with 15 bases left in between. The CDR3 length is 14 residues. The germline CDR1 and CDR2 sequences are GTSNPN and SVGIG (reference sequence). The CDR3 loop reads CACSPETGNTEAFF. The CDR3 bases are TGTGCCTGCAGCCCGGAGACGGGGAACACTGAAGCTTTCTTT.

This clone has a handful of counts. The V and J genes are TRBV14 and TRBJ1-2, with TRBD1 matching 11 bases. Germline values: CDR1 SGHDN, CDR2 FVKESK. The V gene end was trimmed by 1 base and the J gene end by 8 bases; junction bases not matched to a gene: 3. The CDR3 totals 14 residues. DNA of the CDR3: TGTGCCAGCAGCCAAGGGACAGGGGGCAGGGGCTACACCTTC. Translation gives CASSQGTGGRGYTF.

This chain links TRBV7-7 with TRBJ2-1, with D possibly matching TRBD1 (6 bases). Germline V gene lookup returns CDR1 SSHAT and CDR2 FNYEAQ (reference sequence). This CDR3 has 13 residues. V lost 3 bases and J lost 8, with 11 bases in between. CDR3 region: CASSFAQGDEQFF. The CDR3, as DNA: TGTGCCAGCAGCTTCGCACAGGGTGATGAGCAGTTCTTC.